This is a list of T cell receptor beta chains from one sample in a study of blood T cells in healthy people across ages. TCRdb reprocessed the 5' RACE reads with MiXCR, giving one entry per CDR3 protein. The sample consists of about 1.8 million distinct CDR3 sequences, around 48% of them appearing once. Sequencing input: blood. All receptors come from a woman aged 40 to 55 in good health. The CDR3 runs from the conserved cysteine through the conserved F or W. Each record gives: D gene, V gene, J gene, clone size, CDR3 protein, CDR3 DNA. The D gene is left open where the match is weak. The listing skips clone size in some rows; elsewhere it reads once, few, many or a size class.

>-|TRBV7-2|TRBJ2-3|few
CASAWAGGRTDTQYF
TGTGCCAGTGCATGGGCTGGGGGACGCACAGATACGCAGTATTTT
>-|TRBV28|TRBJ2-6|many
CASASGANVLTF
TGTGCCAGCGCCTCTGGGGCCAACGTCCTGACTTTC
>TRBD1|TRBV5-1|TRBJ2-5|many
CASSLWTGRIQETQYF
TGCGCCAGCAGCTTATGGACAGGGCGAATCCAAGAGACCCAGTACTTC
>TRBD1|TRBV5-1|TRBJ1-2|few
CASSLVTGRDRNNYGYTF
TGCGCCAGCAGCTTGGTGACGGGACGGGACAGAAATAACTATGGCTACACCTTC
>-|TRBV10-3|TRBJ1-2|-
CAISATGTNYGYTF
TGTGCCATCAGTGCGACAGGCACCAACTATGGCTACACCTTC
>-|TRBV7-9|TRBJ2-2|-
CASSLLQASGELFF
TGTGCCAGCAGCTTATTGCAGGCCAGCGGGGAGCTGTTTTTT
>-|TRBV18|TRBJ2-7|few
CASSPRVNSYEQYF
TGTGCCAGCTCACCAAGGGTCAACTCCTACGAGCAGTACTTC
>TRBD1|TRBV20-1|TRBJ2-1|once
CSARDDTGVGGNEQFF
TGCAGTGCTAGAGATGATACAGGGGTAGGGGGTAATGAGCAGTTCTTC
>-|TRBV10-3|TRBJ2-7|-
CAITGQPYEQYF
TGTGCCATCACCGGACAGCCTTACGAGCAGTACTTC
>TRBD1|TRBV18|TRBJ1-5|-
CASSPGTDYQPQHF
TGTGCCAGCTCACCAGGGACAGACTATCAGCCCCAGCATTTT
>-|TRBV7-3|TRBJ2-6|few
CASSFKEAHVLTF
TGTGCCAGCAGCTTCAAGGAGGCGCACGTCCTGACTTTC
>TRBD1|TRBV4-2|TRBJ2-5|-
CASSLDDREETQYF
TGTGCCAGCAGCCTAGACGACAGGGAAGAGACCCAGTACTTC
>-|TRBV21-1|TRBJ2-1|-
CASSKLQDVLNGQFF
TGTGCCAGCAGCAAATTACAGGACGTCCTCAATGGGCAGTTCTTC
>TRBD1|TRBV7-2|TRBJ2-5|-
CASRPPGGLSMSVEQYF
TGTGCCAGCAGACCCCCAGGGGGCCTCAGTATGTCAGTTGAGCAGTACTTC
>-|TRBV6-5|TRBJ2-5|-
CASSYHFGRETQYF
TGTGCCAGCAGTTACCACTTTGGGCGAGAGACCCAGTACTTC
>TRBD1|TRBV5-8|TRBJ2-5|few
CASSYRGKGEQETQYF
TGTGCCAGCAGCTACAGGGGAAAGGGGGAACAAGAGACCCAGTACTTC
>-|TRBV27|TRBJ1-2|-
CASTLWSRGYYGYTF
TGTGCCAGCACCCTATGGTCCCGAGGGTACTATGGCTACACCTTC
>TRBD1|TRBV29-1|TRBJ2-5|-
CSVDRDRSYNEQYF
TGCAGCGTCGACAGGGACCGATCCTACAATGAGCAGTACTTC
>TRBD2|TRBV29-1|TRBJ2-7|-
CSVCGTSGADAYEQYF
TGCAGCGTTTGTGGGACTAGCGGGGCGGACGCCTACGAGCAGTACTTC
>TRBD1|TRBV7-2|TRBJ1-5|-
CASSREGTGRQPQHF
TGTGCCAGCAGCCGTGAAGGGACAGGGCGGCAGCCCCAGCATTTT
>TRBD1|TRBV28|TRBJ1-2|-
CASRGSGQGGGYTF
TGTGCCAGCAGGGGATCGGGACAGGGTGGCGGCTACACCTTC
>-|TRBV10-3|TRBJ2-1|few
CAISTALDDNEQFF
TGTGCCATCAGTACCGCCCTAGATGACAATGAGCAGTTCTTC
>TRBD2|TRBV14|TRBJ2-3|few
CASSRTRYTQYF
TGTGCCAGCAGCCGGACTAGATATACGCAGTATTTT
>-|TRBV2|TRBJ2-1|once
CASSGRQGRSYNEQFF
TGTGCCAGCAGTGGGCGGCAGGGACGCTCCTACAATGAGCAGTTCTTC
>-|TRBV5-1|TRBJ2-5|-
CASSPRQFTQGTQYF
TGCGCCAGCAGCCCTAGACAGTTCACCCAAGGGACCCAGTACTTC
>TRBD1|TRBV10-1|TRBJ2-7|-
CASSESRTKGTGVSYEQYF
TGCGCCAGCAGTGAGTCGAGAACTAAAGGGACAGGGGTTTCCTACGAGCAGTACTTC
>TRBD1|TRBV4-1|TRBJ2-5|-
CASSQDLTGGVLETQYF
TGCGCCAGCAGCCAAGATCTTACAGGGGGCGTATTGGAGACCCAGTACTTC
>-|TRBV5-1|TRBJ2-5|few
CASSLAGRARSQETQYF
TGCGCCAGCAGCTTGGCCGGAAGGGCACGGTCCCAAGAGACCCAGTACTTC
>TRBD1|TRBV6-6|TRBJ1-4|-
CANAGGPNEKLFF
TGTGCCAACGCAGGGGGCCCCAATGAAAAACTGTTTTTT
>TRBD1|TRBV24-1|TRBJ2-6|few
CATSGRDRSSSGANVLTF
TGTGCCACCAGCGGAAGGGACAGATCTTCCTCTGGGGCCAACGTCCTGACTTTC
>TRBD1|TRBV20-1|TRBJ2-4|few
CSAILRGQRYF
TGCAGTGCCATCCTGAGGGGGCAACGGTACTTC
>-|TRBV25-1|TRBJ2-2|-
CASTRLNTGELFF
TGTGCCAGCACTAGGTTGAACACCGGGGAGCTGTTTTTT
>-|TRBV7-2|TRBJ2-7|many
CASSLGRQSYEQYF
TGTGCCAGCAGCTTAGGACGGCAGTCCTACGAGCAGTACTTC
>-|TRBV18|TRBJ2-5|-
CASSPSSLGETQYF
TGTGCCAGCTCACCCTCCTCCCTGGGAGAGACCCAGTACTTC
>TRBD1|TRBV20-1|TRBJ2-5|-
CSARDSAQETQYF
TGCAGTGCCCGGGACAGCGCCCAAGAGACCCAGTACTTC
>-|TRBV7-2|TRBJ2-1|-
CASSSDRLTYNEQFF
TGTGCCAGCAGCTCCGACAGGCTCACCTACAATGAGCAGTTCTTC
>TRBD1|TRBV6-2/TRBV6-3|TRBJ2-5|-
CASSYFRGLQETQYF
TGTGCCAGCAGTTACTTCAGGGGGTTGCAAGAGACCCAGTACTTC
>-|TRBV4-2|TRBJ1-2|-
CASSQGDTRNYGYTF
TGTGCCAGCAGCCAAGGGGACACACGTAACTATGGCTACACCTTC
>-|TRBV11-2|TRBJ2-7|few
CASSLELGRYEQYF
TGTGCCAGCAGCTTAGAGCTGGGGCGCTACGAGCAGTACTTC
>-|TRBV20-1|TRBJ1-5|few
CSARDASGDFNQPQHF
TGCAGTGCTAGAGATGCTTCAGGAGACTTCAATCAGCCCCAGCATTTT
>-|TRBV20-1|TRBJ2-4|once
CSARGTVGLGIQYF
TGCAGTGCTAGAGGGACAGTGGGATTGGGCATTCAGTACTTC
>-|TRBV25-1|TRBJ2-6|few
CASSEYGGRGANVLTF
TGTGCCAGCAGTGAATATGGGGGGCGAGGGGCCAACGTCCTGACTTTC
>-|TRBV5-1|TRBJ1-6|-
CASSLTGQKNSPLHF
TGCGCCAGCAGCTTGACCGGACAAAAAAATTCACCCCTCCACTTT
>TRBD2|TRBV9|TRBJ2-3|-
CASSAPGLGTDTQYF
TGTGCCAGCAGCGCACCAGGACTAGGGACAGATACGCAGTATTTT
>TRBD1|TRBV20-1|TRBJ1-2|-
CSARPTGDNYGYTF
TGCAGTGCTAGGCCCACAGGGGACAACTATGGCTACACCTTC
>-|TRBV7-9|TRBJ2-7|-
CASAPWGEYEQYF
TGTGCCAGCGCGCCTTGGGGAGAGTACGAGCAGTACTTC
>TRBD2|TRBV20-1|TRBJ2-1|few
CSAVSSGGAKNEQFF
TGCAGTGCTGTCTCTAGCGGGGGGGCCAAGAATGAGCAGTTCTTC
>-|TRBV25-1|TRBJ2-5|-
CASSDPGGSGETQYF
TGTGCCAGCAGTGATCCTGGAGGGAGTGGAGAGACCCAGTACTTC
>-|TRBV29-1|TRBJ1-6|few
CSVARSEGSPLHF
TGCAGCGTTGCCAGGAGCGAGGGATCACCCCTCCACTTT
>-|TRBV7-9|TRBJ2-7|few
CASSPAAVGSYEQYF
TGTGCCAGCAGTCCGGCTGCGGTGGGGTCCTACGAGCAGTACTTC
>-|TRBV2|TRBJ2-5|-
CASSEEAVQETQYF
TGTGCCAGCAGTGAAGAAGCGGTCCAAGAGACCCAGTACTTC
>-|TRBV6-6|TRBJ2-5|few
CASSSHDSLKETQYF
TGTGCCAGCAGCTCCCACGACAGCCTTAAAGAGACCCAGTACTTC
>TRBD2|TRBV20-1|TRBJ2-5|-
CSARGETQETQYF
TGCAGTGCTCGGGGGGAAACCCAAGAGACCCAGTACTTC
>-|TRBV29-1|TRBJ1-5|-
CSAQGTDQPQHF
TGCAGCGCTCAAGGTACGGATCAGCCCCAGCATTTT
>-|TRBV2|TRBJ2-1|-
CASSESPSGPAVEQFF
TGTGCCAGCAGTGAAAGCCCCTCTGGTCCAGCGGTCGAGCAGTTCTTC
>TRBD2|TRBV24-1|TRBJ2-5|-
CATSDSTSGLETQYF
TGTGCCACCAGTGACTCGACTAGCGGACTAGAGACCCAGTACTTC
>TRBD1|TRBV12-3/TRBV12-4|TRBJ2-5|many
CASSSLQGDQETQYF
TGTGCCAGCAGTTCACTACAGGGGGACCAAGAGACCCAGTACTTC
>-|TRBV20-1|TRBJ2-5|few
CSADGRAGQYF
TGCAGTGCGGACGGCAGGGCGGGGCAGTACTTC
>-|TRBV15|TRBJ2-3|-
CATSRDGPRGSDTQYF
TGTGCCACCAGCAGAGATGGGCCCCGGGGTTCGGATACGCAGTATTTT